Listed here is a single T cell receptor (beta chain). The data were obtained in a study of blood T cell repertoires in COVID-19. Germline values: CDR1 MNHEY, CDR2 SMNVEV (reference sequence). This CDR3 contains 13 residues. Trimming removed 8 bases from V and 1 base from J, with 11 bases in between. The repertoire was sequenced with immunoSEQ multiplex PCR; TCRdb's copy has only in-frame clones and lacks some. The sample holds about 220,000 clones, approximately 80% seen once. The sample taken for sequencing was peripheral blood. This receptor was identified in a human donor in a cohort sampled during active COVID-19. This sequence joins TRBV27 and TRBJ1-1; weak D call: TRBD1 (6 bases). This chain's CDR3 is CASSTGGNTEAFF. CDR3 bases: TGTGCCAGCTCGACAGGAGGGAACACTGAAGCTTTCTTT.